The T cell receptor (beta chain) under discussion was sequenced for a study of yellow fever vaccine responses in identical twins. The germline gives CDR1 SGHTA, CDR2 FQGNSA. With V trimmed by 6 bases and J by 7 bases, 5 bases remained unmatched. The CDR3 contains 14 residues. TCRdb re-called the RT-PCR reads with MiXCR, one entry per CDR3 protein. The sample yields roughly 17,000 distinct CDR3 sequences, about 56% seen once. The rearrangement links TRBV7-2 to TRBJ2-3; the match to TRBD2 covers 12 bases. The receptor comes from a woman aged 18-29 years who received the yellow fever vaccine. The sequencing here drew on T cells from blood (PBMCs), unsorted or a sorted subset (not recorded which), taken before or after yellow fever vaccination (not recorded which). CDR3 coding DNA: TGTGCCAGCAGGCAGACTAGCGGGGGCCATACGCAGTATTTT. Its translation: CASRQTSGGHTQYF.